Below, 23 T cell receptor beta chains from the same sample are listed, as sequenced in a study of T cells in Graves' hyperthyroidism and ophthalmopathy. Template material for amplifying TCR beta CDR3 regions consisted of RNA transcripts. Researchers ran a first-round RT-PCR on the TCR CDR3 using the HTBI primer set. MiXCR, run by TCRdb on the multiplex PCR reads, gives a single entry per CDR3 protein. The sample carries 500,000 to 650,000 distinct CDR3 sequences, over 45% recorded once. The sequenced sample was peripheral blood or thyroid tissue (not recorded which). These receptor sequences come from an adult woman with Graves' disease, either hyperthyroidism or ophthalmopathy (not recorded which).

J is TRBJ2-5 and V is TRBV9, with TRBD2 matching over 8 bases. Germline V gene lookup returns CDR1 SGDLS and CDR2 YYNGEE. V lost 3 bases, J lost 5 bases, and 9 bases stayed unmatched. The CDR3 consists of 15 residues. The CDR3 DNA sequence: TGTGCCAGCAGCGAACCCCGGGGGGGCCGCGAGACCCAGTACTTC. Amino acids: CASSEPRGGRETQYF.

Regarding this clonotype: It may be a read error: a sequence one base away is much more abundant. The chain uses TRBV7-2 and TRBJ1-1, with D maybe TRBD1 (5 bases). From germline, CDR1 is SGHTA and CDR2 FQGNSA. V shed 4 bases and J shed 4 bases, with 10 bases lying between them. There are 13 residues in the CDR3. The CDR3 DNA reads as TGTGCCAGCAGCTGGGGGGGGGGCACTGAAGCTTTCTTT. The encoded protein is CASSWGGGTEAFF.

This clonotype was recorded a few times. The chain uses TRBV7-2 and TRBJ2-7; 8 bases agree with TRBD1. CDR1 and CDR2 (germline): SGHTA, FQGNSA. CDR3 length: 14 amino acids. The V gene end was trimmed by 3 bases and the J gene end by 4 bases; junction bases not matched to a gene: 5. This chain's CDR3 is CASSFRGRGYEQYF. The CDR3 DNA sequence: TGTGCCAGCAGCTTCAGGGGGCGCGGATACGAGCAGTACTTC. Filled out from reference TRBV7-2 and TRBJ2-7, the complete variable domain reads GAGVSQSPSNKVTEKGKDVELRCDPISGHTALYWYRQSLGQGLEFLIYFQGNSAPDKSGLPSDRFSAERTGGSVSTLTIQRTQQEDSAVYLCASSFRGRGYEQYFGPGTRLTVT.

About this clonotype itself: This sequence may be a read error, since a much larger clone differs from it by one base. V is TRBV5-1 and J is TRBJ2-5; TRBD2 aligns across 12 bases. Unmatched junction bases numbered 7, after V lost 2 bases and J lost 5 bases. Germline values: CDR1 SGHRS, CDR2 YFSETQ. The CDR3 covers 16 residues. The CDR3 nucleotides read TGCGCCAGCAGCTTTACTAGCGGGAGGCCCTTGGAGACCCAGTACTTC. Protein product: CASSFTSGRPLETQYF.

In its sample, this clonotype was seen a few times. For the CDR3, the DNA is TGTGCCAGCAGCCCTGGTCGACTGACTTCCTACGAGCAGTACTTC. Translating gives CASSPGRLTSYEQYF. The chain recombines TRBV7-2 with TRBJ2-7; no clear D. Germline V gene data show CDR1 as SGHTA and CDR2 as FQGNSA. This CDR3 contains 15 residues. With 5 bases removed from V and 1 base from J, the gap between germline ends came to 15 bases.

The chain employs TRBV7-9 and TRBJ1-4; TRBD1 matches 7 bases. Germline V lookup: CDR1 SEHNR, CDR2 FQNEAQ (reference sequence). CDR3 length: 14 amino acids. With V trimmed by 4 bases and J by 5 bases, 4 bases remained unmatched. The CDR3 sequence is CASSSNRGNEKLFF. Here the CDR3 DNA reads TGTGCCAGCAGCTCGAACAGGGGCAATGAAAAACTGTTTTTT.

With regard to this clonotype: A read error is likely, as this CDR3 ends without the conserved phenylalanine or tryptophan. No DNA is shown, since the ends of the CDR3 on it are uncertain; the CDR3 is the one TCRdb lists. The gene calls are TRBV7-9 and TRBJ1-1. With termini counted, the CDR3 has 11 amino acids. Germline V gene sequence: CDR1 SEHNR, CDR2 FQNEAQ (reference sequence). The CDR3 sequence: CASSFRGNGLA.

V gene TRBV29-1 combines with J gene TRBJ1-3, with D hard to call. The CDR3 is 12 residues long. Germline V gene data show CDR1 as SQVTM and CDR2 as ANQGSEA. Trimming took off 6 bases at V and 8 bases at J, with 14 bases between the two ends. The CDR3 region has the DNA TGCAGCGTGGGGTTGGCGGGAGACACCATATATTTT. This encodes CSVGLAGDTIYF.

This clonotype was counted ten times or more. This chain connects TRBV4-1 to TRBJ2-7; a possible D gene is TRBD2 (6 bases). Trimming took 0 bases from V and 6 from J, leaving 21 bases between them. Germline assignment: CDR1 MGHRA and CDR2 YSYEKL. The length of the CDR3 is 17 residues. The CDR3, as DNA: TGCGCCAGCAGCCAAGACGTCGGGGGATCCCCCGTGGGCGAGCAGTACTTC. Translated: CASSQDVGGSPVGEQYF.

The chain employs TRBV6-5 and TRBJ1-1; maybe TRBD1 (5 bases). The CDR3 length is 13 residues. Germline CDR1 is MNHEY and CDR2 is SVGAGI. V was trimmed by 5 bases and J by 3 bases, leaving 10 bases between them. This CDR3 reads CASSGQGYTEAFF. CDR3 nucleotides: TGTGCCAGCAGTGGGCAGGGTTACACTGAAGCTTTCTTT.

The chain uses TRBV9 and TRBJ2-2, with D uncertain. This CDR3 is 15 amino acids long. The germline CDR1 and CDR2 sequences are SGDLS and YYNGEE. Trimming took 0 bases from V and 7 from J, leaving 13 bases between them. CDR3 in amino acids: CASSVDVGRSGELFF. The CDR3 DNA sequence: TGTGCCAGCAGCGTAGATGTAGGAAGAAGCGGGGAGCTGTTTTTT.

This clonotype was recorded a few times. The CDR3 DNA is TGTGCCAGCAGTGAAACGGTCGGGAGGATCGCAGATACGCAGTATTTT. Its translation is CASSETVGRIADTQYF. The genes are TRBV25-1 and TRBJ2-3; 7 nucleotides agree with TRBD2. With V trimmed by 2 bases and J by 4 bases, 9 bases remained unmatched. This CDR3 comprises 16 residues. Germline V lookup: CDR1 MGHDK, CDR2 SYGVNS.

This clonotype was seen more than once but under ten times. The CDR3 nucleotides are TGTGCCAGTAGGGACAGGGGGCGCAGTATGAACACTGAAGCTTTCTTT. Its protein is CASRDRGRSMNTEAFF. V usage is TRBV19 and J usage is TRBJ1-1; 11 nucleotides align to TRBD1. V gave up 6 bases and J gave up 0 bases; unmatched junction bases: 6. CDR3 length: 16 residues. Germline V gene sequence: CDR1 LNHDA, CDR2 SQIVND (reference sequence).

This clonotype has more than one count but fewer than ten. An end of the junction does not agree with germline; a read error may underlie this. The chain carries TRBV15 and TRBJ1-5; D not resolved. The CDR3 covers 10 residues. CDR1 and CDR2 from the germline V gene are LNHNV and YYDKDF (reference sequence). The CDR3 DNA follows: TGTGCCACCAGCAGAGAAGGCAGCGGGTTT. It specifies CATSREGSGF.

The sample holds a few counts of this clonotype. The V call is TRBV29-1, the J call TRBJ2-4; TRBD1 might be the D (7 bases). Germline CDR1 is SQVTM and CDR2 is ANQGSEA. The CDR3 has 14 amino acids. Trimming left V 3 bases short and J 8 bases short, with 17 bases between. For the CDR3, the DNA is TGCAGCGTTGAGATGACAGGGTGGAGGGACATTCAGTACTTC. Protein sequence: CSVEMTGWRDIQYF.

The count of this clonotype is one. Here the CDR3 reads CASSTTGRVHTEAFF. CDR3 bases: TGTGCCAGTAGTACAACAGGGAGGGTGCACACTGAAGCTTTCTTT. The rearrangement links TRBV19 to TRBJ1-1, with D possibly TRBD1 on 6 matching bases. Germline CDR1 is LNHDA and CDR2 is SQIVND (reference sequence). V lost 4 bases and J 3 bases, leaving 15 bases between the germline ends. CDR3 length equals 15 residues.

In regard to this clonotype: A read error may explain this, as a much larger clone is one base away. The conserved closing phenylalanine or tryptophan is absent in this CDR3, likely reflecting a read error. This rearrangement joins TRBV20-1 to TRBJ2-7, with a weak D call TRBD1 (5 bases). Germline V gives CDR1 DFQATT, CDR2 SNEGSKA (reference sequence). V was trimmed by 0 bases and J by 4 bases, leaving 7 bases between them. CDR3 size: 12 residues. The CDR3 DNA reads as TGCAGTGCTAGAGATCAGGGATACGAGCAGTACCTC. Protein: CSARDQGYEQYL.

Notes on this clonotype: A much larger clone is a single base away; this may be a read error. The genes are TRBV6-6 and TRBJ2-3; D gene ambiguous. V was trimmed by 6 bases and J by 5 bases, leaving 9 bases between them. The CDR3 sequence is 12 residues long. CDR1 and CDR2 from the germline V gene are MNHNY and SVGAGI (reference sequence). This chain's CDR3 is CASSRGVDTQYF. The DNA of the CDR3 is TGTGCCAGCAGCCGCGGTGTAGATACGCAGTATTTT.

This chain joins TRBV11-2 and TRBJ1-4, with D perhaps TRBD1 (6 bases). The germline V and J ends were trimmed by 1 base and 12 bases, with 15 bases remaining between them. This CDR3 spans 14 amino acids. Germline CDR1 is SGHAT and CDR2 is FQNNGV. The CDR3 region is CASSLVHRVEELFF. In nucleotides, the CDR3 is TGTGCCAGCAGCTTAGTACACAGGGTGGAGGAACTGTTTTTT. The full variable domain, completed using reference TRBV11-2 and TRBJ1-4, is EAGVAQSPRYKIIEKRQSVAFWCNPISGHATLYWYQQILGQGPKLLIQFQNNGVVDDSQLPKDRFSAERLKGVDSTLKIQPAKLEDSAVYLCASSLVHRVEELFFGSGTQLSVL.

This clonotype showed up just a few times. The chain couples TRBV9 to TRBJ2-1; D might be TRBD2 (6 bases). From germline, CDR1 is SGDLS and CDR2 YYNGEE. The CDR3 is 15 residues long. Trimming removed 0 bases from V and 5 bases from J, with 12 bases in between. CDR3 in amino acids: CASSVGGTSDNEQFF. CDR3 nucleotide sequence: TGTGCCAGCAGCGTAGGGGGGACTTCGGACAATGAGCAGTTCTTC.

This clonotype was seen ten or more times. The genes are TRBV20-1 and TRBJ1-1, with D tentatively TRBD1 (6 bases). Germline loops: CDR1 DFQATT, CDR2 SNEGSKA (reference sequence). V gave up 0 bases and J gave up 5 bases, with 13 bases separating them. The CDR3 is made up of 14 amino acids. CDR3 loop: CSARDTGYRTEAFF. The CDR3 nucleotides are TGCAGTGCTAGAGATACAGGGTATCGGACTGAAGCTTTCTTT.

This clonotype was seen at least ten times. The gene calls are TRBV27 and TRBJ1-2; 9 bases fit TRBD1. The V and J ends lost 5 bases and 4 bases, in that order; junction bases with no gene match: 8. From germline, CDR1 is MNHEY and CDR2 SMNVEV (reference sequence). This CDR3 spans 15 amino acids. CDR3 bases: TGTGCCAGCAGTCTGGAGGGACAGGGCGCCTATGGCTACACCTTC. Translating gives CASSLEGQGAYGYTF.

This chain uses TRBV27 with TRBJ1-1, with TRBD1 identical over 8 bases. CDR3 length equals 13 residues. Germline CDR1 and CDR2: MNHEY and SMNVEV (reference sequence). The trim removed 3 bases at V and 11 bases at J, leaving 8 bases unmatched. The CDR3 spells CASSFTGQGGAFF. The CDR3 DNA is TGTGCCAGCAGTTTTACCGGACAGGGTGGTGCTTTCTTT.